The 11 T cell receptor beta chains in this list originate from one sample, sequenced in a study of T cell responses to AZD1222 COVID-19 vaccine. Method: immunoSEQ multiplex PCR; TCRdb's copy keeps in-frame clones and lacks some. The sample lists 95,000 to 100,000 clones; approximately 90% were seen once. The specimen comprised peripheral blood, sampled on day 0 of AZD1222 vaccination. The origin of the receptors is an adult in good health.

The V and J genes are TRBV5-5 and TRBJ1-6; no clear D. The germline V gene has CDR1 SGHKS and CDR2 YYEKEE (reference sequence). Trimming cost V 6 bases and J 10 bases, with 11 bases left between them. This CDR3 region has 12 residues. The CDR3 DNA is TGTGCCAGCACCCAGGAAACCTCACCCCTCCACTTT. This encodes CASTQETSPLHF.

The gene calls are TRBV9 and TRBJ1-4; D is undetermined. V was pared by 0 bases and J by 3 bases, with 9 bases between. The CDR3 is 15 amino acids. Per the germline V gene, CDR1 is SGDLS and CDR2 is YYNGEE. CDR3 bases: TGTGCCAGCAGCGTAGACGGCGCCTCTAATGAAAAACTGTTTTTT. Its translation is CASSVDGASNEKLFF.

This clone came up a few times. The rearrangement links TRBV19 to TRBJ2-3, with 14 bases fitting TRBD2. V lost 4 bases and J lost 7; bases outside the gene matches: 4. The CDR3 has 15 amino acids. CDR1 is LNHDA, CDR2 SQIVND, per germline (reference sequence). The CDR3 region has the DNA TGTGCCAGTAGTACGACTAGCGGGGGGGATCATACGCAGTATTTT. Its translation: CASSTTSGGDHTQYF.

The chain combines TRBV6-5 with TRBJ1-1, with 7 bases that match TRBD1. This CDR3 spans 12 amino acids. Germline V gene sequence: CDR1 MNHEY, CDR2 SVGAGI. The V and J ends lost 4 bases and 11 bases, in that order; junction bases with no gene match: 7. The CDR3 reads CASSSRGGGAFF. The CDR3 DNA follows: TGTGCCAGCAGTTCACGAGGGGGCGGTGCTTTCTTT.

This chain uses TRBV6-5 with TRBJ1-1; D is possibly TRBD1 (6 bases). The length of the CDR3 is 14 residues. V gave up 5 bases and J gave up 4 bases, with 14 bases separating them. Germline loops: CDR1 MNHEY, CDR2 SVGAGI. The CDR3 nucleotides read TGTGCCAGCAGTCGCGCAGGGGTTGTCACTGAAGCTTTCTTT. This codes for CASSRAGVVTEAFF.

The V call is TRBV11-3, the J call TRBJ1-1; D gene ambiguous. The CDR3 runs to 13 residues. V lost 0 bases and J lost 0, with 2 bases in between. CDR1 and CDR2 (germline): SGHNT, YENEEA. The DNA for the CDR3 is TGTGCCAGCAGCTTAGAAGTGAACACTGAAGCTTTCTTT. Translating gives CASSLEVNTEAFF.

This chain joins TRBV5-1 and TRBJ2-3; no firm D call. V gave up 1 base and J gave up 2 bases, with 5 bases separating them. The CDR3 extends over 13 amino acids. Germline V gene lookup returns CDR1 SGHRS and CDR2 YFSETQ. This CDR3 reads CASSLFVTDTQYF. For the CDR3, the DNA is TGCGCCAGCAGCTTGTTTGTCACAGATACGCAGTATTTT.

This chain uses TRBV10-3 with TRBJ2-3, with a tentative D call TRBD2 (5 bases). From germline, CDR1 is ENHRY and CDR2 SYGVKD. This CDR3 contains 12 residues. The ends were cut back, 6 bases at V and 6 bases at J, with 10 bases in the middle. The CDR3 DNA reads TGTGCCATCAGCCTAACTAGTGATACGCAGTATTTT. Translation gives CAISLTSDTQYF.

The chain carries TRBV28 and TRBJ1-1; D uncertain. Germline V gene data show CDR1 as MDHEN and CDR2 as SYDVKM. V lost 4 bases to trimming and J lost 3 bases, with 3 bases between them. The CDR3 loop spans 11 amino acids. This CDR3 reads CASSSDTEAFF. The CDR3 region has the DNA TGTGCCAGCAGTTCGGACACTGAAGCTTTCTTT.

This clone was observed a single time. V is TRBV28 and J is TRBJ1-2; unclear D gene. CDR1 MDHEN and CDR2 SYDVKM come from the germline V gene. With 3 bases removed from V and 5 bases from J, the gap between germline ends came to 10 bases. CDR3 length: 13 amino acids. CDR3 loop: CASSLSRAYGYTF. In DNA form, the CDR3 reads TGTGCCAGCAGTTTGAGTCGGGCTTATGGCTACACCTTC.

In this sample, this clone turned up once. The CDR3 here is CASSSQLETQYF. The DNA for the CDR3 is TGCGCCAGCAGCTCACAGTTGGAGACCCAGTACTTC. The V gene is TRBV5-1, the J gene TRBJ2-5; D is unresolved. Germline assignment: CDR1 SGHRS and CDR2 YFSETQ. The CDR3 is made up of 12 amino acids. V dropped 3 bases and J dropped 5 bases, with 8 bases sitting between them.